Listed here are 27 T cell receptor beta chains from one sample, sequenced in a study of blood T cell repertoires in COVID-19. TCRdb keeps only in-frame clones here, not all; method: immunoSEQ multiplex PCR. The table has approximately 300,000 clones, approximately 92% seen once. Source material: PBMCs or T cells enriched from blood (not recorded which). The receptor source for this set is a woman under 40 who had recovered from COVID-19.

This sequence joins TRBV7-8 and TRBJ2-1; 8 bases align to TRBD1. The CDR3 is 14 amino acids. Trimming removed 5 bases from V and 6 bases from J; junction bases left unmatched: 6. Germline V lookup: CDR1 SGHVS, CDR2 FQNEAQ. CDR3 nucleotides: TGTGCCAGCAGCCCACAGGGGGATCCCAATGAGCAGTTCTTC. Translated, it gives CASSPQGDPNEQFF.

CDR3 sequence: CASSLGGGATDTQYF. As DNA, the CDR3 is TGCGCCAGCAGCCTGGGGGGAGGGGCCACAGATACGCAGTATTTT. The genes are TRBV4-1 and TRBJ2-3; TRBD2 agrees at 7 bases. Germline lookup yields CDR1 MGHRA and CDR2 YSYEKL. The CDR3 extends over 15 amino acids. Trimming at V came to 4 bases and at J to 2 bases, leaving 6 bases not matched to a gene.

V is TRBV24-1 and J is TRBJ2-3, with unresolved D. There are 15 residues in the CDR3. Trimming removed 3 bases at V and 2 bases at J, with 11 bases between. Germline V gene data show CDR1 as KGHDR and CDR2 as SFDVKD. The CDR3 sequence is CATSDIASFTDTQYF. The DNA of the CDR3 is TGTGCCACCAGTGATATCGCGTCTTTCACAGATACGCAGTATTTT.

This chain connects TRBV9 to TRBJ1-1; no definite D call. Germline assignment: CDR1 SGDLS and CDR2 YYNGEE. Trimming pared 0 bases from V and 0 bases from J, leaving 9 bases between. There are 15 residues in the CDR3. CDR3 DNA sequence: TGTGCCAGCAGCGTAGGTAGCCCCGTGAACACTGAAGCTTTCTTT. As protein: CASSVGSPVNTEAFF.

This rearrangement joins TRBV11-3 to TRBJ1-2; TRBD1 matches 8 bases. The germline gives CDR1 SGHNT, CDR2 YENEEA. With V trimmed by 1 base and J by 3 bases, 7 bases remained unmatched. This CDR3 spans 16 amino acids. CDR3: CASSLASGGLDYGYTF. For the CDR3, the DNA is TGTGCCAGCAGCTTAGCATCAGGGGGCCTAGACTATGGCTACACCTTC.

The CDR3: CASSSPGQGDTQYF. DNA for the CDR3: TGTGCCAGCAGTTCCCCGGGACAGGGAGATACGCAGTATTTT. The chain recombines TRBV28 with TRBJ2-3; TRBD1 matches at 9 bases. The CDR3 is 14 residues long. The ends lost 4 bases at V and 5 bases at J; junction bases unmatched: 4. Looked up from germline, CDR1 is MDHEN and CDR2 is SYDVKM.

This clone is a singleton in its sample. This chain uses TRBV19 with TRBJ2-1; 7 nucleotides agree with TRBD1. The V gene end was trimmed by 10 bases and the J gene end by 5 bases; junction bases not matched to a gene: 14. Per germline, CDR1 LNHDA and CDR2 SQIVND (reference sequence). The CDR3 is 15 amino acids. The CDR3 here is CATTLGGGGNNEQFF. The CDR3 DNA is TGTGCCACTACCCTAGGGGGCGGTGGAAACAATGAGCAGTTCTTC.

This clone was seen just once. V and J are TRBV4-2 and TRBJ2-1; 10 nucleotides agree with TRBD1. Germline-derived CDR1 and CDR2 are LGHNA and YNFKEQ. This CDR3 contains 16 residues. Trimming removed 6 bases from V and 8 bases from J; junction bases left unmatched: 13. CDR3 protein: CASRPVRDRGTYEQFF. CDR3 nucleotides: TGTGCCAGCAGACCCGTGAGGGACAGGGGAACCTATGAGCAGTTCTTC.

V gene TRBV19 combines with J gene TRBJ2-2, with D possibly matching TRBD1 (6 bases). CDR1 is LNHDA, CDR2 SQIVND, per germline (reference sequence). CDR3 length: 19 residues. Trimming took off 6 bases at V and 5 bases at J, with 28 bases between the two ends. CDR3 sequence (DNA): TGTGCCAGTAGGGGACCCGATGGTTCAGGGGAAGGGTTGACCGGGGAGCTGTTTTTT. Translating it yields CASRGPDGSGEGLTGELFF.

This chain links TRBV6-5 with TRBJ1-2; 11 positions match TRBD1. CDR1 and CDR2 from the germline V gene are MNHEY and SVGAGI. Trimming at V came to 6 bases and at J to 6 bases, leaving 6 bases not matched to a gene. There are 14 residues in the CDR3. The CDR3 spells CASRRTGGRDGYTF. CDR3 nucleotides: TGTGCCAGCAGGAGGACAGGGGGCAGGGATGGCTACACCTTC.

V and J are TRBV3-1 (or the pseudogene TRBV3-2) and TRBJ1-3, with D possibly being TRBD1 (6 bases). The CDR3 loop spans 15 amino acids. The V gene's germline CDR1 is LGHDT and CDR2 YNNKEL (reference sequence). Trimming shortened V by 6 bases and J by 3 bases, and 15 bases separated the two germline ends. Here the CDR3 DNA reads TGTGCCAGCAGAGAACAGGGAATAGGTGGAAACACCATATATTTT. This sequence encodes CASREQGIGGNTIYF.

The V gene is TRBV12-3 or TRBV12-4, the J gene TRBJ1-1; D is ambiguous. Deletions cut 3 bases from V and 7 bases from J, with 9 bases between. There are 12 residues in the CDR3. CDR3 DNA sequence: TGTGCCAGCAGTTTGGTGGAGAGTGAAGCTTTCTTT. This sequence encodes CASSLVESEAFF.

This chain links TRBV2 with TRBJ1-3; TRBD1 agrees at 8 bases. Trimming removed 5 bases from V and 2 bases from J; junction bases left unmatched: 5. Germline CDR1 is SNHLY and CDR2 is FYNNEI. The CDR3 extends over 15 amino acids. The CDR3: CASSIQGAAGNTIYF. CDR3 nucleotide sequence: TGTGCCAGCAGTATTCAGGGGGCCGCTGGAAACACCATATATTTT.

In DNA form, the CDR3 reads TGTGCCATCAGTGCCAGGGGCCACAATCAGCCCCAGCATTTT. Encoded protein: CAISARGHNQPQHF. The rearrangement joins TRBV10-3 to TRBJ1-5; TRBD1 might be the D (6 bases). Germline V gives CDR1 ENHRY, CDR2 SYGVKD. This CDR3 has 14 residues. Trimming stripped 4 bases from V and 3 bases from J, with 10 bases between.

The chain has TRBV15 and TRBJ2-1; D not resolved. Germline V lookup: CDR1 LNHNV, CDR2 YYDKDF (reference sequence). V lost 0 bases to trimming and J lost 6 bases, with 9 bases between them. The CDR3 extends over 14 amino acids. The CDR3 protein is CATSREYVSNEQFF. CDR3 DNA sequence: TGTGCCACCAGCAGAGAGTATGTTAGCAATGAGCAGTTCTTC.

The chain has TRBV19 and TRBJ1-5; perhaps TRBD1 as D (6 bases). The germline CDR1 and CDR2 sequences are LNHDA and SQIVND (reference sequence). This CDR3 comprises 17 residues. The V end was cut by 6 bases, the J end by 11 bases, with 29 bases between. CDR3: CASSPAGGQGKMKTQHF. In DNA, the CDR3 is TGTGCCAGTAGCCCCGCCGGGGGGCAGGGAAAGATGAAGACCCAGCATTTT.

The rearrangement uses TRBV5-4 and TRBJ1-4; TRBD1 matches at 10 bases. CDR1 and CDR2 (germline): SGHNT, YYREEE (reference sequence). V shed 2 bases, J shed 8 bases, and the junction held 6 bases outside the gene matches. This CDR3 comprises 15 residues. The CDR3 region has the DNA TGTGCCAGCAGCTTCCGACAGGGGGCAGGGGAAAAACTGTTTTTT. It codes for CASSFRQGAGEKLFF.

This clone was found once. The chain has TRBV27 and TRBJ2-7, with 7 bases fitting TRBD1. The V gene's germline CDR1 is MNHEY and CDR2 SMNVEV (reference sequence). CDR3 size: 14 residues. V gave up 0 bases and J gave up 2 bases; unmatched junction bases: 1. The CDR3 loop is CASSLSQGAYEQYF. In nucleotides, the CDR3 is TGTGCCAGCAGTTTATCCCAGGGGGCCTACGAGCAGTACTTC.

The chain joins TRBV5-4 to TRBJ2-1, with 12 bases matching TRBD2. CDR3 length: 17 amino acids. Trimming at V came to 4 bases and at J to 4 bases, leaving 9 bases not matched to a gene. Germline lookup yields CDR1 SGHNT and CDR2 YYREEE (reference sequence). CDR3: CASSHGLAGPSYNEQFF. Written as DNA, the CDR3 is TGTGCCAGCAGCCACGGACTAGCGGGACCCTCGTACAATGAGCAGTTCTTC.

The chain carries TRBV5-1 and TRBJ2-3; 11 positions match TRBD2. Germline loops: CDR1 SGHRS, CDR2 YFSETQ. This CDR3 spans 16 amino acids. Trimming removed 4 bases from V and 2 bases from J; junction bases left unmatched: 6. CDR3 coding DNA: TGCGCCAGCAGCCCAGGACTAGCGGGTCACACAGATACGCAGTATTTT. Its translation: CASSPGLAGHTDTQYF.

The chain carries TRBV5-1 and TRBJ2-5, with 7 nucleotides matching TRBD2. V lost 2 bases to trimming and J lost 4 bases; unmatched junction nucleotides: 11. This CDR3 region has 16 residues. Germline V CDR1 and CDR2: SGHRS, YFSETQ. In DNA, the CDR3 is TGCGCCAGCAGCTTCCCGCTGGAGCCGGGGGGAGAGACCCAGTACTTC. Translation gives CASSFPLEPGGETQYF.

The chain recombines TRBV28 with TRBJ1-1; TRBD1 agrees at 9 bases. The CDR3 spans 14 residues. CDR1 MDHEN and CDR2 SYDVKM come from the germline V gene. Trimming took 4 bases from V and 7 from J; bases not matched to a gene: 7. The CDR3 loop reads CASSSEWDRVEAFF. Written as DNA, the CDR3 is TGTGCCAGCAGTTCCGAATGGGACAGGGTTGAAGCTTTCTTT.

The chain couples TRBV4-1 to TRBJ1-5; D is unclear. This CDR3 has 15 amino acids. The V gene's germline CDR1 is MGHRA and CDR2 YSYEKL. V gave up 1 base and J gave up 0 bases, with 7 bases separating them. CDR3 region: CASSQGRSSNQPQHF. In nucleotides, the CDR3 is TGCGCCAGCAGCCAAGGACGGAGTAGCAATCAGCCCCAGCATTTT.

The chain combines TRBV6-2 or TRBV6-3 with TRBJ1-2; 7 nucleotides line up with TRBD1. CDR3 length equals 17 residues. V shed 4 bases and J 4 bases; nucleotides not matched to a gene: 15. Germline-derived CDR1 and CDR2 are MNHEY and SVGEGT. DNA of the CDR3: TGTGCCAGCAGTTCGATCCGGGACAGAGGTACCTCCTATGGCTACACCTTC. Translation gives CASSSIRDRGTSYGYTF.

This clone has a handful of counts. This chain links TRBV6-2 or TRBV6-3 with TRBJ1-1, with TRBD1 matching 7 bases. CDR1 MNHEY and CDR2 SVGEGT come from the germline V gene. CDR3 length: 14 amino acids. V shed 5 bases and J 4 bases; nucleotides not matched to a gene: 7. The CDR3 DNA is TGTGCCAGCAGTCTTACAGGGGCGTTCACTGAAGCTTTCTTT. This gives the protein CASSLTGAFTEAFF.

The CDR3 reads CASEAGGEQFF. CDR3 bases: TGTGCCAGTGAGGCAGGGGGGGAGCAGTTCTTC. The rearrangement uses TRBV7-3 and TRBJ2-1; D is possibly TRBD1 (7 bases). Looked up from germline, CDR1 is SGHTA and CDR2 is FQGTGA. V was cut by 9 bases and J by 10 bases, with 13 bases left in between. The CDR3 has 11 amino acids.

The genes are TRBV11-3 and TRBJ2-7; TRBD2 matches 7 bases. Germline V gives CDR1 SGHNT, CDR2 YENEEA. The CDR3 contains 15 residues. Losses at the gene ends were 1 base for V and 0 bases for J; bases not matched to a gene: 3. The CDR3 sequence: CASSLGSGGSYEQYF. CDR3 DNA: TGTGCCAGCAGCTTAGGCTCGGGAGGCTCCTACGAGCAGTACTTC.